Reported below is one T cell receptor (beta chain). This clonotype was picked up many times. The target of this receptor is not known. Base qualities were left out, and no much larger clone turns up one base away. The protocol used for the library was PCR. The listed sequencing device is Illumina HiSeq 2500. TCR libraries were prepared with molecular barcoding, using unique molecular identifiers to normalize TCRbeta repertoire quantification. TCRdb reworked the public reads: Q25 trimming with fastp, MiXCR clone assembly, productive beta chains retained. Each CDR3 protein appears once, grouped with its most common genes and DNA. The table for this sample lists about 580,000 distinct CDR3 sequences; roughly 23% of them were counted only once. The ten top clones hold about 14% of the sample. The data were taken from a study of T-cell reconstitution after alpha-beta-depleted transplantation in children (dated by TCRdb to 2016 to 2018). For the wider study: The study quantitatively tracked T-cell immune reconstitution after TCRalphabeta/CD19-depleted allogeneic hematopoietic cell transplantation in children using TCR repertoire profiling.

Interpreted using the paper, the treatment or condition label stands for: allogeneic hematopoietic cell transplantation with graft depleted of TCRalphabeta T cells and CD19 B cells. The transplant recipients were children given TCRalphabeta/CD19-depleted allogeneic hematopoietic cell grafts. The research as a whole found: In some patients, high TCRbeta diversity at day 60 was attributed to recipient T cells and intrathymic progenitors that had survived conditioning. The apparently early recovery of alphabetaT-cell counts about two months after transplant reportedly depended on only several hundred rapidly expanded clones that came from non-depleted graft cells. Over subsequent months, a decline in hyperexpanded clone frequencies was noted, and after one year, T-cell counts and TCRbeta diversity were mostly ascribed to newly produced T cells.

The germline V gene (reference sequence) supplies CDR1 LGHDT and CDR2 YNNKEL. From its cysteine to its phenylalanine, the CDR3 spans 16 amino acids. Only the CDR3 region is kept as DNA, spanning 48 bases read in frame from base 1. Unmatched junction bases come to 9, with V trimmed by 5 bases and J by 6 bases. The source is a boy under three years old who had a stem cell transplant for acute myeloid leukemia, so the T cells may come from the graft donor. This sample comprised PBMCs, mostly from graft donor cells, obtained 360 days after TCRalphabeta/CD19-depleted stem cell transplant. The V gene is TRBV3-1 and the J gene is TRBJ1-6; 8 bases in the middle match TRBD1. The DNA sequence is as follows: TGTGCCAGCAGCTTGTGGACAGGGAGCGGTAATTCACCCCTCCACTTT. The resulting protein is CASSLWTGSGNSPLHF.